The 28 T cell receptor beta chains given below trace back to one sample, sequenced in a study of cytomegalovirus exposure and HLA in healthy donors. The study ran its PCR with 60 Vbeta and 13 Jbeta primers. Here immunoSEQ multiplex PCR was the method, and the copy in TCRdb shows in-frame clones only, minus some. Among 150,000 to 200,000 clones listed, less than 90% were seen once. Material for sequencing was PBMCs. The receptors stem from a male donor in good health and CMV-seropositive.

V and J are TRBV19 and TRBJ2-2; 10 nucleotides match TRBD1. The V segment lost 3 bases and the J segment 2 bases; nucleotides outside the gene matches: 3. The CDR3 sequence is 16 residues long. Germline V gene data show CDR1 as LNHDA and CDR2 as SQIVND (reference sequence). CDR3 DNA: TGTGCCAGTAGTATCGGGACAGGGGTAAACACCGGGGAGCTGTTTTTT. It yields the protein CASSIGTGVNTGELFF.

CDR3 amino acids: CASSTLQRLAGGSPGELFF. CDR3 DNA sequence: TGTGCCAGCAGTACGCTTCAGAGGCTAGCGGGAGGATCCCCCGGGGAGCTGTTTTTT. The chain employs TRBV28 and TRBJ2-2, with 11 nucleotides matching TRBD2. The CDR3 has 19 amino acids. Per germline, CDR1 MDHEN and CDR2 SYDVKM. Unmatched junction bases numbered 17, after V lost 5 bases and J lost 6 bases.

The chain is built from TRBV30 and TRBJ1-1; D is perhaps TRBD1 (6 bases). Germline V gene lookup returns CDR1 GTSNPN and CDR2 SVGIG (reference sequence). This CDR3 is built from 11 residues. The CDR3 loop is CALGGGSEAFF. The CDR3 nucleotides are TGTGCGTTGGGGGGGGGCAGTGAAGCTTTCTTT.

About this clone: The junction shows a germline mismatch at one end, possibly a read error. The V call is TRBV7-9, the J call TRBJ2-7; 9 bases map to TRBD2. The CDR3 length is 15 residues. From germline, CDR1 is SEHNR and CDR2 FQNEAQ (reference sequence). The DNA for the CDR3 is TGTTCCAGCAGCTCAAGGGTTAGCGGGAGTTACGAGCAGTACTTC. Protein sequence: CSSSSRVSGSYEQYF.

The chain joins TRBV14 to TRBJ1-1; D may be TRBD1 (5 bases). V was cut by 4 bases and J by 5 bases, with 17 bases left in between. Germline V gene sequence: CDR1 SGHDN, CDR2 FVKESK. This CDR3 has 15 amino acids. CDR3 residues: CASSPLGGGRTEAFF. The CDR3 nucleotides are TGTGCCAGCAGCCCTTTGGGGGGGGGACGAACTGAAGCTTTCTTT.

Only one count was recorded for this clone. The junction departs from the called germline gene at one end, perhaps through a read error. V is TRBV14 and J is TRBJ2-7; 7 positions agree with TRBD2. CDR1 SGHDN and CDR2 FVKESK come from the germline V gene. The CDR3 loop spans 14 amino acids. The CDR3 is CSSRPSGSRYEQYF. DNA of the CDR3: TGTTCCAGCAGACCTAGCGGATCTAGGTACGAGCAGTACTTC.

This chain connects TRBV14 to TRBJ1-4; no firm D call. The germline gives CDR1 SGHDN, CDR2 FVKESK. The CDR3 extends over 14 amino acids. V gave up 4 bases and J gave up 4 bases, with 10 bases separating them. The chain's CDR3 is CASSLPGDNEKLFF. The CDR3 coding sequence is TGTGCCAGCAGCCTCCCCGGGGATAATGAAAAACTGTTTTTT.

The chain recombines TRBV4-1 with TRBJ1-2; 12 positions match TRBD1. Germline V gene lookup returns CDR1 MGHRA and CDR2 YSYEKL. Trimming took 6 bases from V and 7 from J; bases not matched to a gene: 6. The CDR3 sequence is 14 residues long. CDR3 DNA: TGCGCCAGCAGGAAGCCGGGACAGGGGGCTGGCTACACCTTC. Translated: CASRKPGQGAGYTF.

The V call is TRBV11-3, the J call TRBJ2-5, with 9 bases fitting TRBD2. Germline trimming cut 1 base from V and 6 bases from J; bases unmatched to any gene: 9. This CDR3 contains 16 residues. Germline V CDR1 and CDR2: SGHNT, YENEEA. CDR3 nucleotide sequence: TGTGCCAGCAGCTTAGGTTCTAGCGGGAATATAAAGACCCAGTACTTC. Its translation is CASSLGSSGNIKTQYF.

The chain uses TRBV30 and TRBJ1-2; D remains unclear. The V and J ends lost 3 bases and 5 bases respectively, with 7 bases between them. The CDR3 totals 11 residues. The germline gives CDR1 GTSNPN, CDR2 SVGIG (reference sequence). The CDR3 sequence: CAWSPVYGYTF. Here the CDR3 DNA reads TGTGCCTGGAGCCCAGTATATGGCTACACCTTC.

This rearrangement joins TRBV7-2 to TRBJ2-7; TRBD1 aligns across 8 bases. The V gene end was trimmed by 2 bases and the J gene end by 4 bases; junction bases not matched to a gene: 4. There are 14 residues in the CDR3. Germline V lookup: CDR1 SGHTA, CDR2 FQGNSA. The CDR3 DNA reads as TGTGCCAGCAGCTTACCAGGGGGCAGGTACGAGCAGTACTTC. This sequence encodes CASSLPGGRYEQYF.

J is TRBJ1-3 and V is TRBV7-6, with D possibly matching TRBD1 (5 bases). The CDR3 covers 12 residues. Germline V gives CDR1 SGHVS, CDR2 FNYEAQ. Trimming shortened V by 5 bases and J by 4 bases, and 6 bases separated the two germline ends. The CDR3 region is CASSRGGNTIYF. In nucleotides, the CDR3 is TGTGCCAGCAGCCGGGGGGGAAACACCATATATTTT.

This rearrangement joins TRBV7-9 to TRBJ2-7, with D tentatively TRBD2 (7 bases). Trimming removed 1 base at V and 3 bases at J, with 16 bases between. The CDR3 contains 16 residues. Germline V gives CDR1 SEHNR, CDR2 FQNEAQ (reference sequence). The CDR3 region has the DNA TGTGCCAGCAGCTTAGACGGGGGGCAGGCCCTCTACGAGCAGTACTTC. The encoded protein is CASSLDGGQALYEQYF.

CDR3 protein: CSAGQGVNQPQHF. In DNA, the CDR3 is TGCAGCGCTGGACAGGGTGTAAATCAGCCCCAGCATTTT. The V gene is TRBV29-1, the J gene TRBJ1-5, with 8 bases aligning to TRBD1. This CDR3 spans 13 amino acids. The trim removed 7 bases at V and 4 bases at J, leaving 6 bases unmatched. Germline CDR1 is SQVTM and CDR2 is ANQGSEA.

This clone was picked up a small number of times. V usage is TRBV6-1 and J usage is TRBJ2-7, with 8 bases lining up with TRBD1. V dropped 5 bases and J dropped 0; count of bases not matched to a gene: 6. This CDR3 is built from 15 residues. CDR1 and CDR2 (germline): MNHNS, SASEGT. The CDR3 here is CASSLQDRASYEQYF. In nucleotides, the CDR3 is TGTGCCAGCAGTCTCCAGGACAGGGCCTCCTACGAGCAGTACTTC.

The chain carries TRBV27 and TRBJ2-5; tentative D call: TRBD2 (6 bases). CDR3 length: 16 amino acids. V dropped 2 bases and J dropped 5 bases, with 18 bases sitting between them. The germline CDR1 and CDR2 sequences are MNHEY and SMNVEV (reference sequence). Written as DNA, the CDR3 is TGTGCCAGCAGTTTACAGTCATACGGGAGCTTCGAGACCCAGTACTTC. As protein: CASSLQSYGSFETQYF.

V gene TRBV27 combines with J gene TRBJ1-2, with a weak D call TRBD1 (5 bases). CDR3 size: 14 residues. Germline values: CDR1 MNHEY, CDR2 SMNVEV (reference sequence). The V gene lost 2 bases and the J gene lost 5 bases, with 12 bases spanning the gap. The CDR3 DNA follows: TGTGCCAGCAGTTTAAGAGGACACGGGTATGGCTACACCTTC. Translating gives CASSLRGHGYGYTF.

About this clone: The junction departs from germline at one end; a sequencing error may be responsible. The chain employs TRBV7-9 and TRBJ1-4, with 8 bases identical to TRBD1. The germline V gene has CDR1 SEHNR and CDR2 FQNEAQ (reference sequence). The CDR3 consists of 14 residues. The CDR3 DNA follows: TGTTCCAGCAGCTTACGGGACAGGAATGAAAAACTGTTTTTT. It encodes CSSSLRDRNEKLFF.

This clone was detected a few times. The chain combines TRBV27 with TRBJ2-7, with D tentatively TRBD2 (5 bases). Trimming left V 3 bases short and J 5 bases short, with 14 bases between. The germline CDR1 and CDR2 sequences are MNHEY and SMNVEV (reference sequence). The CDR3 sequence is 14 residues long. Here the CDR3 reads CASSLSGLSHEQYF. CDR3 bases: TGTGCCAGCAGTTTGTCGGGGTTAAGCCACGAGCAGTACTTC.

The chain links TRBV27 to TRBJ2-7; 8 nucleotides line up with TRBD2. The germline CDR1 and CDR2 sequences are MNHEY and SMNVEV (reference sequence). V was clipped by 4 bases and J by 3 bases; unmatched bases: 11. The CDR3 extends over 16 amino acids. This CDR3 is CASSSRPGTRSYEQYF. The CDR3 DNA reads TGTGCCAGCAGTTCAAGACCCGGGACTAGGAGCTACGAGCAGTACTTC.

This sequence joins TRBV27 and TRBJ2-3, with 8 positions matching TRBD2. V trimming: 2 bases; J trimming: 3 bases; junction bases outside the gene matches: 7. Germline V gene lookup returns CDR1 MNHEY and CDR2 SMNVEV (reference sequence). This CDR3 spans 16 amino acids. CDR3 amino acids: CASSLESGRPTDTQYF. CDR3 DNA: TGTGCCAGCAGTTTAGAGAGCGGGAGACCTACAGATACGCAGTATTTT.

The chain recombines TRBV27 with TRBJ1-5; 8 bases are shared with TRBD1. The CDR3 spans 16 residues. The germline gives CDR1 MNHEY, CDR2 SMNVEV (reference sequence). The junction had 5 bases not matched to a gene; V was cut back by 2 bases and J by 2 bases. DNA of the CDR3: TGTGCCAGCAGTTTAGCCGGGACAGGCGGCAATCAGCCCCAGCATTTT. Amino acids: CASSLAGTGGNQPQHF.

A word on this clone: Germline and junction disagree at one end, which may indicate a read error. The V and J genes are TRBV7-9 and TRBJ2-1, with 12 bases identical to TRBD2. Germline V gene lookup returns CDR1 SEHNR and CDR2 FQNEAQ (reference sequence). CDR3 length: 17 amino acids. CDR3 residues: CSSSFRTSGTSYNEQFF. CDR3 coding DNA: TGTTCCAGCAGCTTCCGGACTAGCGGGACTTCCTACAATGAGCAGTTCTTC. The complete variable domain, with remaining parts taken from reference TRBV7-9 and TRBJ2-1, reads DTGVSQNPRHKITKRGQNVTFRCDPISEHNRLYWYRQTLGQGPEFLTYFQNEAQLEKSRLLSDRFSAERPKGSFSTLEIQRTEQGDSAMYLCSSSFRTSGTSYNEQFFGPGTRLTVL.

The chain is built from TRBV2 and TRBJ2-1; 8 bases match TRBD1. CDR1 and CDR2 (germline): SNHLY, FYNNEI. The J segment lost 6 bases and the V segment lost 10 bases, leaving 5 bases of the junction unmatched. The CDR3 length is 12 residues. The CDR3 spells CAIAGQANEQFF. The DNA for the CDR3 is TGTGCCATCGCGGGACAGGCCAATGAGCAGTTCTTC.

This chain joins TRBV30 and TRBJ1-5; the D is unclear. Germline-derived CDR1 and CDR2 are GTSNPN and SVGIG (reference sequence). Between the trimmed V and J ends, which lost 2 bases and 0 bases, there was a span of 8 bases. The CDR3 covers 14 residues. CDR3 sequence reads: CAWSRVDSNQPQHF. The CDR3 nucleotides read TGTGCCTGGAGTCGGGTAGATAGCAATCAGCCCCAGCATTTT.

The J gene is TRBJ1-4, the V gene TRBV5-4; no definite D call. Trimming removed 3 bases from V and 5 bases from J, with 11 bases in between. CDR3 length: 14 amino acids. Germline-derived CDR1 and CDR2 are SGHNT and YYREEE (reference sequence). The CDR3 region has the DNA TGTGCCAGCAGCTGGAGGGCGCAAAATGAAAAACTGTTTTTT. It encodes CASSWRAQNEKLFF. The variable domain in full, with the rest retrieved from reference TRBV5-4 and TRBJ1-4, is ETGVTQSPTHLIKTRGQQVTLRCSSQSGHNTVSWYQQALGQGPQFIFQYYREEENGRGNFPPRFSGLQFPNYSSELNVNALELDDSALYLCASSWRAQNEKLFFGSGTQLSVL.

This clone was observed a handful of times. CDR3 DNA: TGTGCCAGCCTAGCAGCTAGCGGCAACCAAGAGACCCAGTACTTC. Residues: CASLAASGNQETQYF. This sequence joins TRBV7-6 and TRBJ2-5; 7 positions agree with TRBD2. Germline trimming cut 8 bases from V and 0 bases from J; bases unmatched to any gene: 9. The CDR3 has 15 residues. From germline, CDR1 is SGHVS and CDR2 FNYEAQ.

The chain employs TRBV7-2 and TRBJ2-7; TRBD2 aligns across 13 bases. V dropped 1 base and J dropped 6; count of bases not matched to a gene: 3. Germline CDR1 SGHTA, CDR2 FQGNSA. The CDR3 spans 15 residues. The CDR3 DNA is TGTGCCAGCAGCTTAGTACTAGCGGGAGGGATCGAGCAGTACTTC. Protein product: CASSLVLAGGIEQYF.